A single TCR beta chain is shown here with its context. V shed 7 bases, J shed 0 bases, and the junction held 5 bases outside the gene matches. Germline CDR1 reads SGHRS; CDR2 reads YFSETQ. The CDR3 contains 16 residues. The record originates from a study of blood T cell repertoires in COVID-19. Clones were sequenced by immunoSEQ multiplex PCR, and TCRdb holds only the in-frame ones, with some missing. The top ten clones hold about 9.3% of a sample with about 64,000 clones, 80% to 95% of them seen once. The TCR sequence derives from a woman aged 80 or over with active COVID-19. Input material: peripheral blood. V gene TRBV5-1 combines with J gene TRBJ2-3, with 13 bases that match TRBD2. In DNA, the CDR3 is TGCGCCAGCGTTACTAGCGGGGGGGCTAGCACAGATACGCAGTATTTT. It yields the protein CASVTSGGASTDTQYF.